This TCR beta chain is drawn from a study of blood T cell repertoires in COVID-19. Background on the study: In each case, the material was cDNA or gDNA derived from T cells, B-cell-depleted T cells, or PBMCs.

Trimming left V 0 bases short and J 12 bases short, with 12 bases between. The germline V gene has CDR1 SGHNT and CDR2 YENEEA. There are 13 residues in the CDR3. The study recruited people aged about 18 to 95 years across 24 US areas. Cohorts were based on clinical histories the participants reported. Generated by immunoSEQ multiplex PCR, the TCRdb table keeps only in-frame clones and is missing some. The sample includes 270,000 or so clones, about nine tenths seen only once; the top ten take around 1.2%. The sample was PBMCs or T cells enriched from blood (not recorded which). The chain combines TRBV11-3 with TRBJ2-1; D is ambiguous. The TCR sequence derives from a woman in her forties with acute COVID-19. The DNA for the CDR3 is TGTGCCAGCAGCTTAGATAGGAGAAGTGGGCAGTTCTTC. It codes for CASSLDRRSGQFF.